This T cell receptor beta chain was retrieved from a study of technical replicates of blood from four donors. Trimming pared 3 bases from V and 3 bases from J, leaving 4 bases between. Germline CDR1 SGHNT, CDR2 YENEEA. The CDR3 length is 12 residues. The protocol was immunoSEQ multiplex PCR, while the TCRdb copy is restricted to in-frame clones and leaves out a portion. This table holds tens of thousands of clones, roughly 92% found once. Sequencing was performed on T cells isolated from PBMCs. This chain joins TRBV11-3 and TRBJ2-3, with D unclear. The TCR comes from a human donor in good health. The CDR3 reads CASSLQTDTQYF. The DNA of the CDR3 is TGTGCCAGCAGCTTGCAGACAGATACGCAGTATTTT.